Below, 22 T cell receptor beta chains from the same sample are listed, as sequenced in a study of shared clonotypes between healthy human individuals. The method was immunoSEQ multiplex PCR; TCRdb's version includes in-frame clones alone and lacks a portion of them. Of 550,000 to 800,000 clones listed, around 74% are singletons. Material: memory CD4+ T cells sorted from blood. Stated subset: CD45RA-negative fraction. These receptors were taken from a woman under 40 in good health.

The rearrangement joins TRBV28 to TRBJ1-5; possibly TRBD1 for D (5 bases). V lost 5 bases, J lost 5 bases, and 13 bases lay in between. Per germline, CDR1 MDHEN and CDR2 SYDVKM. The CDR3 sequence is 14 residues long. CDR3 loop: CASSRPGGDQPQHF. The CDR3 coding sequence is TGTGCCAGCAGTCGTCCCGGGGGGGATCAGCCCCAGCATTTT.

The chain combines TRBV6-4 with TRBJ2-2; unclear D gene. This CDR3 is built from 15 residues. The V gene lost 6 bases and the J gene lost 0 bases, with 11 bases spanning the gap. CDR1 is MRHNA, CDR2 SNTAGT, per germline. The CDR3 DNA sequence: TGTGCCAGCAGCTTCGAAGGGTCGAACACCGGGGAGCTGTTTTTT. Translation gives CASSFEGSNTGELFF.

The chain recombines TRBV19 with TRBJ1-4; 7 nucleotides align to TRBD1. The CDR3 is 17 residues long. CDR1 and CDR2 from the germline V gene are LNHDA and SQIVND (reference sequence). The V and J ends lost 4 bases and 2 bases, in that order; junction bases with no gene match: 10. CDR3 sequence: CASSTRTGWATNEKLFF. The CDR3, as DNA: TGTGCCAGTAGTACACGGACAGGCTGGGCTACTAATGAAAAACTGTTTTTT.

The V gene is TRBV27, the J gene TRBJ2-4; 10 positions match TRBD2. Germline values: CDR1 MNHEY, CDR2 SMNVEV (reference sequence). The CDR3 has 18 amino acids. V lost 8 bases and J lost 1; bases outside the gene matches: 14. The CDR3 nucleotides read TGTGCCAGCCGAACCCCCTCCCGAGCGGGGGGGGCCAAAAACATTCAGTACTTC. Encoded protein: CASRTPSRAGGAKNIQYF.

The chain is built from TRBV29-1 and TRBJ2-5; no definite D call. Matching the DNA end better, TRBJ2-7 makes the J call doubtful. Germline CDR1 SQVTM, CDR2 ANQGSEA. The CDR3 contains 12 residues. CDR3 loop: CSALGASYEQYF. The CDR3 DNA reads TGCAGCGCCCTGGGCGCCTCCTACGAGCAGTACTTC.

The chain joins TRBV19 to TRBJ1-2; D not certain. The ends were cut back, 3 bases at V and 4 bases at J, with 9 bases in the middle. Germline lookup yields CDR1 LNHDA and CDR2 SQIVND (reference sequence). This CDR3 region has 13 residues. For the CDR3, the DNA is TGTGCCAGTAGTATTAAGAAAGGCTATGGCTACACCTTC. Its translation: CASSIKKGYGYTF.

V and J are TRBV6-5 and TRBJ1-2, with D maybe TRBD1 (5 bases). With 2 bases removed from V and 7 bases from J, the gap between germline ends came to 14 bases. CDR1 is MNHEY, CDR2 SVGAGI, per germline. This CDR3 spans 14 amino acids. The CDR3 DNA reads TGTGCCAGCAGTTACGACCGCTCAGGGCTTGGCTACACCTTC. This sequence encodes CASSYDRSGLGYTF.

The chain couples TRBV19 to TRBJ1-6, with D hard to call. Germline CDR1 and CDR2: LNHDA and SQIVND (reference sequence). V lost 5 bases, J lost 7 bases, and 6 bases lay in between. The CDR3 loop spans 12 amino acids. Written as DNA, the CDR3 is TGTGCCAGTAGTGTGCAGAATTCACCCCTCCACTTT. Translating gives CASSVQNSPLHF.

CDR3 sequence: CASSLEEDTGELFF. The CDR3 DNA follows: TGTGCCAGCAGCTTAGAAGAGGACACCGGGGAGCTGTTTTTT. V gene TRBV11-3 combines with J gene TRBJ2-2; unclear D gene. The V gene's germline CDR1 is SGHNT and CDR2 YENEEA. Trimming removed 0 bases from V and 3 bases from J, with 5 bases in between. The CDR3 spans 14 residues.

The table lists this clone with a count of one. The chain has TRBV4-1 and TRBJ2-5; D is perhaps TRBD1 (6 bases). The CDR3 consists of 14 residues. The germline CDR1 and CDR2 sequences are MGHRA and YSYEKL. Trimming left V 1 base short and J 2 bases short, with 8 bases between. The CDR3 spells CASSQVDSQETQYF. Written as DNA, the CDR3 is TGCGCCAGCAGCCAAGTGGACAGTCAAGAGACCCAGTACTTC.

The CDR3 reads CAWSKEGGEDEQYF. In DNA, the CDR3 is TGTGCCTGGAGTAAGGAGGGAGGAGAGGACGAGCAGTACTTC. V and J are TRBV30 and TRBJ2-7, with D possibly matching TRBD2 (6 bases). CDR1 and CDR2 (germline): GTSNPN, SVGIG (reference sequence). The CDR3 is 14 amino acids. Trimming took off 2 bases at V and 5 bases at J, with 16 bases between the two ends.

The V gene is TRBV5-1, the J gene TRBJ2-3; 10 bases align to TRBD1. The CDR3 loop spans 14 amino acids. Germline-derived CDR1 and CDR2 are SGHRS and YFSETQ. V lost 6 bases, J lost 3 bases, and 4 bases stayed unmatched. The CDR3 here is CASKLGQGTDTQYF. The CDR3 region has the DNA TGCGCCAGCAAATTGGGACAGGGGACAGATACGCAGTATTTT.

The chain is built from TRBV10-3 and TRBJ2-6; 8 bases align to TRBD1. The germline V gene encodes CDR1 ENHRY and CDR2 SYGVKD. The junction had 11 bases not matched to a gene; V was cut back by 10 bases and J by 0 bases. This CDR3 is built from 17 residues. CDR3 nucleotides: TGTGCCACCCCCCCGGGACAGGCAGCCTCTGGGGCCAACGTCCTGACTTTC. It specifies CATPPGQAASGANVLTF.

At least ten counts were recorded for this clone. Other nucleotide sequences from this sample produce the same CDR3. The chain couples TRBV2 to TRBJ2-2; D is possibly TRBD2 (6 bases). With 6 bases removed from V and 4 bases from J, the gap between germline ends came to 12 bases. This CDR3 region has 14 residues. Per the germline V gene, CDR1 is SNHLY and CDR2 is FYNNEI. This CDR3 is CASRLLASTGELFF. The CDR3 region has the DNA TGTGCCAGCAGACTACTAGCATCCACCGGGGAGCTGTTTTTT. The complete variable domain, with remaining parts taken from reference TRBV2 and TRBJ2-2, reads EPEVTQTPSHQVTQMGQEVILRCVPISNHLYFYWYRQILGQKVEFLVSFYNNEISEKSEIFDDQFSVERPDGSNFTLKIRSTKLEDSAMYFCASRLLASTGELFFGEGSRLTVL.

This clone is a singleton in its sample. The chain is built from TRBV5-8 and TRBJ1-4, with 8 bases lining up with TRBD1. This CDR3 is built from 14 residues. V lost 3 bases, J lost 6 bases, and 4 bases stayed unmatched. Germline V gene sequence: CDR1 SGHTS, CDR2 YDEGEE. The CDR3 is CASSYRGEDEKLFF. CDR3 DNA sequence: TGTGCCAGCAGCTACAGGGGGGAAGATGAAAAACTGTTTTTT.

The chain employs TRBV29-1 and TRBJ2-4, with D perhaps TRBD2 (5 bases). This CDR3 has 11 amino acids. CDR1 is SQVTM and CDR2 is ANQGSEA in the germline V gene. V was pared by 4 bases and J by 7 bases, with 8 bases between. The chain's CDR3 is CSVGSANIQYF. The CDR3 region has the DNA TGCAGCGTTGGTAGCGCTAACATTCAGTACTTC.

This chain uses TRBV28 with TRBJ1-2, with D uncertain. The CDR3 covers 13 residues. In germline, CDR1 is MDHEN, CDR2 SYDVKM. The germline V and J ends were trimmed by 6 bases and 5 bases, with 13 bases remaining between them. The CDR3 loop reads CASSPAGRYGYTF. As DNA, the CDR3 is TGTGCCAGCAGCCCGGCAGGACGTTATGGCTACACCTTC.

The chain carries TRBV5-1 and TRBJ1-1; 7 nucleotides line up with TRBD1. The CDR3 spans 14 residues. The germline V gene has CDR1 SGHRS and CDR2 YFSETQ. Trimming removed 5 bases from V and 1 base from J; junction bases left unmatched: 5. CDR3 sequence reads: CASRNGQENTEAFF. CDR3 bases: TGCGCCAGCAGAAACGGACAGGAGAACACTGAAGCTTTCTTT.

This clone was picked up one time. This chain connects TRBV14 to TRBJ2-3; 11 bases are a match to TRBD1. Germline V gene data show CDR1 as SGHDN and CDR2 as FVKESK. The CDR3 consists of 17 residues. Germline trimming cut 1 base from V and 4 bases from J; bases unmatched to any gene: 7. For the CDR3, the DNA is TGTGCCAGCAGCCAAGTTCCCGGACAGGGGGCTGCAGATACGCAGTATTTT. Protein: CASSQVPGQGAADTQYF.

This chain links TRBV6-1 with TRBJ2-3, with D perhaps matching TRBD2 (5 bases). V was cut by 7 bases and J by 6 bases, with 8 bases left in between. This CDR3 spans 11 amino acids. Germline V gene data show CDR1 as MNHNS and CDR2 as SASEGT. The CDR3 DNA is TGTGCCAGCACGGGCGGGGATACGCAGTATTTT. It translates to CASTGGDTQYF.

This clone was counted between two and nine times. V gene TRBV6-6 combines with J gene TRBJ2-7; 10 nucleotides agree with TRBD1. Germline V gene data show CDR1 as MNHNY and CDR2 as SVGAGI (reference sequence). V shed 4 bases and J 6 bases; nucleotides not matched to a gene: 6. There are 14 residues in the CDR3. CDR3 DNA sequence: TGTGCCAGCAGTTGGGACAGGGGTTACGGCGAGCAGTACTTC. Its translation: CASSWDRGYGEQYF.

V and J are TRBV4-1 and TRBJ1-1, with a weak D call TRBD1 (6 bases). V lost 2 bases and J 8 bases, leaving 21 bases between the germline ends. The CDR3 spans 16 residues. Germline CDR1 and CDR2: MGHRA and YSYEKL. DNA for the CDR3: TGCGCCAGCAGCCAACCGTACAGGGCCCACTCTGGGGAAGCTTTCTTT. This encodes CASSQPYRAHSGEAFF.